Below are 24 T cell receptor beta chains sequenced from a single sample in a study of T cell changes during pregnancy in multiple sclerosis. Assay used: immunoSEQ multiplex PCR; TCRdb lists only in-frame clones, some missing. In the table there are about 72,000 clones, 90% to 95% of which are singletons. This specimen consisted of peripheral blood, obtained in the third trimester of pregnancy. The receptors were gathered from a female donor in good health, enrolled as a control in a pregnancy study.

The V and J genes are TRBV5-6 and TRBJ2-5; D uncertain. Germline V gives CDR1 SGHDT, CDR2 YYEEEE. The CDR3 length is 12 residues. V lost 4 bases, J lost 7 bases, and 11 bases lay in between. CDR3 coding DNA: TGTGCCAGCAGCCGTCACCCGGGGACCCAGTACTTC. Amino acids: CASSRHPGTQYF.

The chain has TRBV27 and TRBJ1-2; possible D gene TRBD1, 5 bases. CDR3 length: 14 amino acids. Germline values: CDR1 MNHEY, CDR2 SMNVEV (reference sequence). V was shortened by 1 base and J by 2 bases, with 8 bases between the two germline ends. CDR3 in DNA: TGTGCCAGCAGTTTATTACCAGGGAACTATGGCTACACCTTC. Amino acids: CASSLLPGNYGYTF.

J is TRBJ2-5 and V is TRBV18, with D possibly TRBD1 on 5 matching bases. This CDR3 spans 13 amino acids. Trimming removed 6 bases at V and 7 bases at J, with 15 bases between. CDR1 and CDR2 (germline): KGHSH, LQKENI. CDR3 DNA: TGTGCCAGCTCCCCGACCGGGCAGGGGACCCAGTACTTC. Protein product: CASSPTGQGTQYF.

The chain joins TRBV19 to TRBJ1-1, with D possibly matching TRBD1 (5 bases). V dropped 6 bases and J dropped 0 bases, with 14 bases sitting between them. CDR1 is LNHDA, CDR2 SQIVND, per germline (reference sequence). The CDR3 covers 15 residues. This chain's CDR3 is CASSARKGLNTEAFF. CDR3 nucleotide sequence: TGTGCCAGTAGCGCCCGAAAGGGGTTGAACACTGAAGCTTTCTTT.

This chain joins TRBV27 and TRBJ1-1, with D maybe TRBD1 (6 bases). CDR3 length: 15 residues. With 5 bases removed from V and 2 bases from J, the gap between germline ends came to 15 bases. Germline CDR1 is MNHEY and CDR2 is SMNVEV (reference sequence). The CDR3 loop is CASSRGGALNTEAFF. CDR3 nucleotide sequence: TGTGCCAGCAGTCGAGGGGGGGCTTTAAACACTGAAGCTTTCTTT.

The count of this clone is one. J is TRBJ1-4 and V is TRBV6-5; 11 nucleotides agree with TRBD1. Germline CDR1 reads MNHEY; CDR2 reads SVGAGI. Unmatched junction bases numbered 7, after V lost 5 bases and J lost 11 bases. This CDR3 is 14 amino acids long. The CDR3 DNA reads TGTGCCAGCAGTCCGGACAGGGGGCAAAGGAAACTGTTTTTT. This gives the protein CASSPDRGQRKLFF.

This clone appeared a few times. DNA for the CDR3: TGTGCCAGCGTGACTGTTAACACTGAAGCTTTCTTT. Translated: CASVTVNTEAFF. The chain employs TRBV6-6 and TRBJ1-1; D is undetermined. This CDR3 region has 12 residues. Germline-derived CDR1 and CDR2 are MNHNY and SVGAGI (reference sequence). Trimming shortened V by 8 bases and J by 2 bases, and 9 bases separated the two germline ends.

The chain links TRBV2 to TRBJ2-7; the match to TRBD1 covers 7 bases. Germline trimming cut 2 bases from V and 6 bases from J; bases unmatched to any gene: 1. The CDR3 contains 12 residues. The V gene's germline CDR1 is SNHLY and CDR2 FYNNEI. CDR3 residues: CASSEYRGEQYF. As DNA, the CDR3 is TGTGCCAGCAGTGAATACAGGGGCGAGCAGTACTTC.

This rearrangement joins TRBV11-2 to TRBJ2-7; D is uncertain. The CDR3 extends over 13 amino acids. The germline CDR1 and CDR2 sequences are SGHAT and FQNNGV. V lost 3 bases, J lost 1 base, and 7 bases lay in between. The CDR3 bases are TGTGCCAGCAGCTTGCACAGATCCTACGAGCAGTACTTC. This sequence encodes CASSLHRSYEQYF.

The rearrangement joins TRBV5-1 to TRBJ2-2; possibly TRBD1 for D (5 bases). CDR1 and CDR2 from the germline V gene are SGHRS and YFSETQ. Trimming took off 0 bases at V and 6 bases at J, with 21 bases between the two ends. This CDR3 comprises 18 residues. CDR3 in amino acids: CASSLGAAGAAVAGELFF. CDR3 bases: TGCGCCAGCAGCTTGGGGGCTGCTGGGGCTGCGGTTGCCGGGGAGCTGTTTTTT.

The chain carries TRBV11-2 and TRBJ2-3; TRBD1 matches at 10 bases. V was clipped by 5 bases and J by 5 bases; unmatched bases: 4. The CDR3 is 14 residues long. CDR1 and CDR2 (germline): SGHAT, FQNNGV. The CDR3 sequence: CASSRTGGEDTQYF. The CDR3 coding sequence is TGTGCCAGCAGCCGGACAGGGGGAGAAGATACGCAGTATTTT.

The chain carries TRBV4-1 and TRBJ1-4, with D tentatively TRBD1 (5 bases). This CDR3 is built from 13 residues. The ends were cut back, 4 bases at V and 8 bases at J, with 11 bases in the middle. Germline loops: CDR1 MGHRA, CDR2 YSYEKL. CDR3 nucleotides: TGCGCCAGCAGCCGCATGCCAGGGGAAAAACTGTTTTTT. It is translated as CASSRMPGEKLFF.

This chain uses TRBV5-1 with TRBJ1-1; D not certain. Germline CDR1 and CDR2: SGHRS and YFSETQ. The ends were cut back, 0 bases at V and 4 bases at J, with 10 bases in the middle. The CDR3 is made up of 14 amino acids. CDR3 residues: CASSLGSAGTEAFF. The CDR3 region has the DNA TGCGCCAGCAGCTTGGGTTCCGCGGGCACTGAAGCTTTCTTT.

This clone has just one count. The chain couples TRBV7-9 to TRBJ2-7, with 7 positions matching TRBD1. CDR3 length equals 14 residues. V was clipped by 0 bases and J by 3 bases; unmatched bases: 2. CDR1 is SEHNR, CDR2 FQNEAQ, per germline (reference sequence). DNA of the CDR3: TGTGCCAGCAGCTTAGCGGGACAGAACTACGAGCAGTACTTC. Amino acids: CASSLAGQNYEQYF.

The gene calls are TRBV7-8 and TRBJ1-1; weak D call: TRBD1 (5 bases). Germline V gene data show CDR1 as SGHVS and CDR2 as FQNEAQ. This CDR3 is 12 amino acids long. With 5 bases removed from V and 7 bases from J, the gap between germline ends came to 11 bases. CDR3 bases: TGTGCCAGCAGCAGTTTTCAGGGTGAAGCTTTCTTT. Its translation: CASSSFQGEAFF.

J is TRBJ2-5 and V is TRBV9, with 7 positions matching TRBD1. Germline CDR1 reads SGDLS; CDR2 reads YYNGEE. Germline trimming cut 4 bases from V and 0 bases from J; bases unmatched to any gene: 9. The CDR3 sequence is 16 residues long. Here the CDR3 reads CASSYSGGQYQETQYF. The CDR3 DNA sequence: TGTGCCAGCAGCTACTCTGGGGGACAGTACCAAGAGACCCAGTACTTC. Full variable domain (missing parts from reference TRBV9 and TRBJ2-5): DSGVTQTPKHLITATGQRVTLRCSPRSGDLSVYWYQQSLDQGLQFLIQYYNGEERAKGNILERFSAQQFPDLHSELNLSSLELGDSALYFCASSYSGGQYQETQYFGPGTRLLVL.

This clone was detected once. V gene TRBV30 combines with J gene TRBJ1-6; 8 bases are shared with TRBD1. The CDR3 spans 16 residues. Unmatched junction bases numbered 6, after V lost 2 bases and J lost 3 bases. Germline loops: CDR1 GTSNPN, CDR2 SVGIG (reference sequence). The CDR3 DNA is TGTGCCTGGAGTCGACAGGGGACCTACTATAATTCACCCCTCCACTTT. Translated, it gives CAWSRQGTYYNSPLHF.

The chain carries TRBV18 and TRBJ2-7; TRBD1 aligns across 10 bases. J was trimmed by 5 bases and V by 4 bases; bases with no gene match: 8. Germline-derived CDR1 and CDR2 are KGHSH and LQKENI. The CDR3 extends over 15 amino acids. CDR3 amino acids: CASSRGTGDHDEQYF. In nucleotides, the CDR3 is TGTGCCAGCTCACGCGGGACAGGGGATCATGACGAGCAGTACTTC.

This chain links TRBV5-1 with TRBJ2-1; TRBD2 matches at 11 bases. The germline V gene encodes CDR1 SGHRS and CDR2 YFSETQ. The CDR3 length is 16 residues. J gave up 4 bases and V 1 base, and 4 bases lay outside the gene matches. Written as DNA, the CDR3 is TGCGCCAGCAGCTTGCGGGGACTAGCGGATTACAATGAGCAGTTCTTC. It yields the protein CASSLRGLADYNEQFF.

This chain links TRBV5-4 with TRBJ1-1; 9 bases map to TRBD1. Germline V CDR1 and CDR2: SGHNT, YYREEE (reference sequence). The CDR3 covers 14 residues. V lost 4 bases to trimming and J lost 6 bases; unmatched junction nucleotides: 7. The CDR3 spells CASSAGQGPSEAFF. CDR3 nucleotide sequence: TGTGCCAGCAGCGCTGGACAGGGGCCATCTGAAGCTTTCTTT.

The chain links TRBV7-8 to TRBJ1-2, with D perhaps matching TRBD1 (6 bases). The CDR3 has 14 amino acids. Trimming removed 2 bases at V and 4 bases at J, with 11 bases between. The germline V gene encodes CDR1 SGHVS and CDR2 FQNEAQ. CDR3 residues: CASSLRDTLYGYTF. The CDR3 region has the DNA TGTGCCAGCAGCTTACGGGACACACTCTATGGCTACACCTTC.

The V call is TRBV5-1, the J call TRBJ2-2; D is unresolved. CDR3 size: 14 residues. V lost 0 bases and J lost 5, with 8 bases in between. Per the germline V gene, CDR1 is SGHRS and CDR2 is YFSETQ. The CDR3 DNA is TGCGCCAGCAGCTTGGTACCCGGGACCGGGGAGCTGTTTTTT. Residues: CASSLVPGTGELFF.

The chain uses TRBV19 and TRBJ2-5, with 10 positions matching TRBD1. The CDR3 consists of 15 residues. Germline assignment: CDR1 LNHDA and CDR2 SQIVND (reference sequence). With 5 bases clipped from V and 4 bases from J, the junction kept 7 bases outside the gene matches. DNA for the CDR3: TGTGCCAGTAGTCCCGGGGGACAGGGGAGAGAGACCCAGTACTTC. Its protein is CASSPGGQGRETQYF.

The chain uses TRBV28 and TRBJ2-7; perhaps TRBD1 as D (5 bases). V was clipped by 3 bases and J by 10 bases, with 13 bases between them. Germline V lookup: CDR1 MDHEN, CDR2 SYDVKM. The CDR3 spans 12 residues. The CDR3 nucleotides are TGTGCCAGCAGTTTGGTGCAGGGTTCACAGTACTTC. It yields the protein CASSLVQGSQYF.